The rows below give T cell receptor beta chains drawn from one sample of a study of CD8 T cells in Susac syndrome. TCRdb redid the calling of the immunoSEQ multiplex PCR reads with MiXCR, one entry per CDR3 protein. The data show 130,000 or so distinct CDR3 sequences, about 90% seen once. Source material: CD8+ T cells from PBMCs. The receptors were gathered from a human donor with multiple sclerosis. Both conserved end residues are part of each CDR3. The D gene is left open where the match is weak. Rows give clone size only sometimes, using once, few, many, or a class for an expanded clone.

>.|TRBV7-9|TRBJ2-7|.
CASSLRVDEQYF
TGTGCCAGCAGCTTACGAGTAGACGAGCAGTACTTC
>TRBD1|TRBV27|TRBJ1-5|.
CASSLTGGNQPQHF
TGTGCCAGCAGTTTGACAGGGGGCAATCAGCCCCAGCATTTT
>.|TRBV6-5|TRBJ1-1|once
CASSYVGMNTEAFF
TGTGCCAGCAGTTACGTAGGAATGAACACTGAAGCTTTCTTT
>.|TRBV6-4|TRBJ2-1|once
CASRVVNEQFF
TGTGCCAGTCGGGTCGTCAATGAGCAGTTCTTC
>.|TRBV12-3/TRBV12-4|TRBJ2-7|few
CASSFERGRSDEQYF
TGTGCCAGCAGTTTCGAGAGGGGGAGATCGGACGAGCAGTACTTC
>TRBD1|TRBV19|TRBJ1-2|.
CASSVWTGGANGYGYTF
TGTGCCAGTAGTGTTTGGACAGGGGGCGCGAATGGCTATGGCTACACCTTC
>.|TRBV27|TRBJ2-1|.
CASSLPGRFNEQFF
TGTGCCAGCAGCCTCCCGGGACGGTTCAATGAGCAGTTCTTC
>.|TRBV12-3/TRBV12-4|TRBJ1-1|.
CASSLSPDGNTEAFF
TGTGCCAGCAGTTTATCACCCGACGGGAACACTGAAGCTTTCTTT
>.|TRBV29-1|TRBJ1-2|.
CSVSTELYGYTF
TGCAGCGTTTCGACAGAACTCTATGGCTACACCTTC
>.|TRBV19|TRBJ2-7|.
CASGPGDYEQYF
TGTGCCAGCGGGCCCGGGGACTACGAGCAGTACTTC
>.|TRBV3-1|TRBJ2-7|.
CASSQGIYEQYF
TGTGCCAGCAGCCAAGGGATTTACGAGCAGTACTTC
>.|TRBV27|TRBJ2-3|.
CASYPGPKSGYTQYF
TGTGCCAGTTACCCGGGACCGAAGAGTGGGTATACGCAGTATTTT
>.|TRBV3-1|TRBJ2-7|.
CASSQEWSYEQYF
TGTGCCAGCAGCCAAGAATGGTCCTACGAGCAGTACTTC
>TRBD1|TRBV7-3|TRBJ1-2|.
CASSSTDRGPYGYTF
TGTGCCAGCAGCTCAACGGACAGGGGGCCGTATGGCTACACCTTC
>.|TRBV7-9|TRBJ2-2|few
CASTLTGELFF
TGTGCCAGCACCCTTACCGGGGAGCTGTTTTTT
>.|TRBV19|TRBJ2-6|.
CASSITGYGANVLTF
TGTGCCAGTAGTATTACAGGGTATGGGGCCAACGTCCTGACTTTC
>.|TRBV7-6|TRBJ2-1|.
CATEDESSYNEQFF
TGTGCCACCGAAGATGAAAGCTCCTACAATGAGCAGTTCTTC
>.|TRBV7-6|TRBJ1-1|.
CASSDGGENTEAFF
TGTGCCAGCAGTGACGGGGGCGAGAACACTGAAGCTTTCTTT
>.|TRBV6-5|TRBJ1-2|.
CASSYSTAFYGYTF
TGTGCCAGCAGTTACTCTACGGCCTTCTATGGCTACACCTTC
>.|TRBV6-1|TRBJ2-7|once
CASMDPGTEEQYF
TGTGCCAGCATGGACCCCGGGACGGAGGAGCAGTACTTC
>TRBD2|TRBV6-1|TRBJ2-1|.
CASSLTSGRDDAYNEQFF
TGTGCCAGCAGCCTGACTAGCGGGAGGGATGACGCCTACAATGAGCAGTTCTTC
>.|TRBV7-9|TRBJ2-5|.
CASSSRLEGKYF
TGTGCCAGCAGCTCCCGGTTGGAGGGAAAGTACTTC
>TRBD1|TRBV7-3|TRBJ2-5|.
CASSLTGAAETQYF
TGTGCCAGCAGCTTGACAGGGGCCGCAGAGACCCAGTACTTC
>TRBD1|TRBV9|TRBJ2-7|.
CASSVAGGRDEQYF
TGTGCCAGCAGCGTAGCAGGGGGTCGGGACGAGCAGTACTTC
>.|TRBV7-9|TRBJ2-1|.
CASTSPASHEQFF
TGTGCCAGCACCTCCCCGGCTAGCCATGAGCAGTTCTTC
>.|TRBV4-1|TRBJ2-2|.
CASGVVYTGELFF
TGCGCCAGCGGCGTGGTATACACCGGGGAGCTGTTTTTT
>.|TRBV19|TRBJ1-1|.
CASTHGANTEAFF
TGTGCCAGTACCCATGGAGCTAACACTGAAGCTTTCTTT
>.|TRBV13|TRBJ2-7|.
CASSLPEIPYEQYF
TGTGCCAGCAGCCTACCGGAGATACCGTACGAGCAGTACTTC
>.|TRBV10-3|TRBJ2-7|.
CAISEYHRNEQYF
TGTGCCATCAGTGAGTATCATCGGAACGAGCAGTACTTC
>.|TRBV29-1|TRBJ2-5|.
CSVDAGVETQYF
TGCAGCGTTGACGCAGGGGTAGAGACCCAGTACTTC
>.|TRBV24-1|TRBJ1-2|once
CATSDSGKHHYGYTF
TGTGCCACCAGTGATAGTGGCAAGCATCACTATGGCTACACCTTC
>TRBD1|TRBV27|TRBJ2-1|.
CASSSDRGRNEQFF
TGTGCCAGCAGTTCGGACAGGGGAAGGAATGAGCAGTTCTTC
>.|TRBV2|TRBJ2-7|.
CASSGEPRTIYEQYF
TGTGCCAGCAGTGGAGAACCTAGGACAATTTACGAGCAGTACTTC
>TRBD2|TRBV28|TRBJ2-3|once
CASSAFPLAGVADTQYF
TGTGCCAGCAGTGCCTTCCCCCTAGCGGGAGTGGCAGATACGCAGTATTTT
>.|TRBV30|TRBJ2-7|.
CACGAELYEQYF
TGTGCCTGCGGGGCGGAACTTTACGAGCAGTACTTC
>TRBD1|TRBV9|TRBJ2-1|.
CASSVEGQGIYNEQFF
TGTGCCAGCAGCGTAGAGGGACAGGGGATCTACAATGAGCAGTTCTTC
>.|TRBV7-2|TRBJ2-7|once
CASSSLSSLTYEQYF
TGTGCCAGCAGCTCCCTCAGTAGCCTCACCTACGAGCAGTACTTC
>TRBD2|TRBV7-3|TRBJ2-3|.
CASSSSGSGSDTQYF
TGTGCCAGCAGTTCTAGCGGGAGCGGTTCAGATACGCAGTATTTT
>TRBD2|TRBV16|TRBJ2-1|.
CASSQSPGGPSYNEQFF
TGTGCCAGCAGCCAATCCCCGGGGGGGCCGTCCTACAATGAGCAGTTCTTC
>.|TRBV6-5|TRBJ1-2|.
CASSKTPNYGYTF
TGTGCCAGCAGTAAGACCCCTAACTATGGCTACACCTTC
>.|TRBV29-1|TRBJ1-1|few
CSVEDVRGHTEAFF
TGCAGCGTTGAAGATGTTCGAGGCCACACTGAAGCTTTCTTT
>.|TRBV27|TRBJ1-1|.
CASRLIGDTEAFF
TGTGCCAGCAGACTAATCGGTGACACTGAAGCTTTCTTT
>.|TRBV28|TRBJ1-2|.
CASSFEGRQGYTF
TGTGCCAGCAGTTTTGAGGGGAGGCAGGGCTACACCTTC
>.|TRBV12-3/TRBV12-4|TRBJ2-7|.
CASSFEGGVYEQYF
TGTGCCAGCAGTTTTGAGGGGGGGGTCTACGAGCAGTACTTC
>TRBD1|TRBV5-1|TRBJ1-1|.
CASSSGTGATEAFF
TGCGCCAGCAGTTCCGGGACAGGGGCCACTGAAGCTTTCTTT
>TRBD2|TRBV30|TRBJ2-3|.
CAWSVLAVTDTQYF
TGTGCCTGGAGTGTCCTAGCGGTGACAGATACGCAGTATTTT
>.|TRBV11-2|TRBJ1-1|few
CASSYGHEAFF
TGTGCCAGCAGCTATGGACATGAAGCTTTCTTT
>.|TRBV29-1|TRBJ1-2|.
CSVEENTRGRIF
TGCAGCGTTGAAGAGAATACGAGAGGACGGATCTTC
>TRBD1|TRBV7-9|TRBJ1-5|.
CASSFGQGPGQPQHF
TGTGCCAGCAGCTTTGGACAGGGCCCGGGGCAGCCCCAGCATTTT
>.|TRBV7-8|TRBJ2-3|.
CASSHGGGGTDTQYF
TGTGCCAGCAGCCACGGTGGGGGAGGCACAGATACGCAGTATTTT
>.|TRBV18|TRBJ2-1|.
CASTVQFF
TGTGCCAGCACGGTGCAGTTCTTC
>.|TRBV18|TRBJ2-1|.
CASSPAWDEQFF
TGTGCCAGCTCACCAGCGTGGGATGAGCAGTTCTTC
>.|TRBV6-2/TRBV6-3|TRBJ2-5|.
CASSYSKETQYF
TGTGCCAGCAGTTACTCTAAGGAGACCCAGTACTTC
>.|TRBV12-3/TRBV12-4|TRBJ2-1|.
CATTSETGVNEQFF
TGTGCCACCACGTCCGAGACAGGAGTAAATGAGCAGTTCTTC
>.|TRBV6-5|TRBJ2-1|.
CASSYSETSGDEQFF
TGTGCCAGCAGTTACTCGGAGACCTCGGGGGATGAGCAGTTCTTC
>.|TRBV7-9|TRBJ1-1|.
CASSLVSAGVNTEAFF
TGTGCCAGCAGCTTAGTGTCGGCAGGGGTGAACACTGAAGCTTTCTTT
>.|TRBV6-5|TRBJ2-2|.
CASSWTVTMNTGELFF
TGTGCCAGCAGTTGGACTGTAACCATGAACACCGGGGAGCTGTTTTTT
>TRBD2|TRBV27|TRBJ2-1|once
CASSPLAGDLNEQFF
TGTGCCAGCAGTCCCCTAGCGGGAGATCTCAATGAGCAGTTCTTC
>.|TRBV5-6|TRBJ1-3|.
CASSPQRAGNTIYF
TGTGCCAGCAGCCCCCAAAGGGCTGGAAACACCATATATTTT